The clone carrying this TCR beta chain turned up a few times. This CDR3 region has 13 residues. Germline V CDR1 and CDR2: SQVTM, ANQGSEA. Trimming stripped 4 bases from V and 0 bases from J, with 7 bases between. cDNA came from roughly 0.53 to 1 ug RNA primed by random hexamers. TCRdb redid the calling of the immunoSEQ multiplex PCR reads with MiXCR, one entry per CDR3 protein. The top ten hold around 0.2% of the sample, which has hundreds of thousands of distinct CDR3 sequences, 89% seen once. This sample was taken from a study of CD8 T cells in Susac syndrome. The specimen sequenced was CD8+ T cells from PBMCs. The chain joins TRBV29-1 to TRBJ2-1; tentative D call: TRBD2 (5 bases). The TCR sequence derives from a human donor with multiple sclerosis. CDR3 residues: CSVAGSSYNEQFF. CDR3 nucleotide sequence: TGCAGCGTTGCTGGGAGCTCCTACAATGAGCAGTTCTTC.